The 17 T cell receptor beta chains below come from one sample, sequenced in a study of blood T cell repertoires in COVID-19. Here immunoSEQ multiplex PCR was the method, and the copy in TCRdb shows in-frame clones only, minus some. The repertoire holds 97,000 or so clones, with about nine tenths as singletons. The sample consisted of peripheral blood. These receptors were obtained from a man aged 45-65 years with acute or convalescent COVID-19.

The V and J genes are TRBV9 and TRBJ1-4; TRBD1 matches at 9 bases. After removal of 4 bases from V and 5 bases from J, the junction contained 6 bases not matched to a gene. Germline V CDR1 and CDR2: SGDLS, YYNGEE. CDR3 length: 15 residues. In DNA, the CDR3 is TGTGCCAGCAGCACATCCGGGACAGGGAATGAAAAACTGTTTTTT. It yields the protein CASSTSGTGNEKLFF. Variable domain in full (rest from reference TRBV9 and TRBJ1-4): DSGVTQTPKHLITATGQRVTLRCSPRSGDLSVYWYQQSLDQGLQFLIQYYNGEERAKGNILERFSAQQFPDLHSELNLSSLELGDSALYFCASSTSGTGNEKLFFGSGTQLSVL.

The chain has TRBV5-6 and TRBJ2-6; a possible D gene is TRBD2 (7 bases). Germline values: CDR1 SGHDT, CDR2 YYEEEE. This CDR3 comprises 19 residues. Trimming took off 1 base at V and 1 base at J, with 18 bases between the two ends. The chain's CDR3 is CASSLWSGGAASGANVLTF. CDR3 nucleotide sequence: TGTGCCAGCAGCTTGTGGTCGGGGGGCGCCGCTTCTGGGGCCAACGTCCTGACTTTC.

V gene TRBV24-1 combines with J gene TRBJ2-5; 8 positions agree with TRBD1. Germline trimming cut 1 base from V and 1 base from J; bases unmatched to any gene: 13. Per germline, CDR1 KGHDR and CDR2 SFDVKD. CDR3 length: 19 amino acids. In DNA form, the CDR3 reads TGTGCCACCAGTGATTTATTGGACAGGGAGAAGACAACCCAAGAGACCCAGTACTTC. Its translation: CATSDLLDREKTTQETQYF.

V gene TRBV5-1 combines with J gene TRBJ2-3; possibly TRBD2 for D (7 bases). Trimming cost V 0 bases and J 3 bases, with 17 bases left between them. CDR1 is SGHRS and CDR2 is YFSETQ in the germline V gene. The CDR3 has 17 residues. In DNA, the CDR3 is TGCGCCAGCAGCTTGGTCTTGGCGGGGGCGGGAACAGATACGCAGTATTTT. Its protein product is CASSLVLAGAGTDTQYF.

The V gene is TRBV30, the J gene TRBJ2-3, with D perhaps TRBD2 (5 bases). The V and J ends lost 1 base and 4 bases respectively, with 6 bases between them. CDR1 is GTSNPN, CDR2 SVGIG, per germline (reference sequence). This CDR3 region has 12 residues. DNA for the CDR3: TGTGCCTGGAGTGGGACTTCAGATACGCAGTATTTT. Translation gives CAWSGTSDTQYF.

CDR3 sequence reads: CASSLATANTGELFF. The CDR3 DNA follows: TGCGCCAGCAGCTTGGCGACAGCGAACACCGGGGAGCTGTTTTTT. This chain connects TRBV5-1 to TRBJ2-2, with a weak D call TRBD1 (5 bases). The CDR3 runs 15 residues. The germline V gene has CDR1 SGHRS and CDR2 YFSETQ. The germline V and J ends were trimmed by 0 bases and 0 bases, with 6 bases remaining between them.

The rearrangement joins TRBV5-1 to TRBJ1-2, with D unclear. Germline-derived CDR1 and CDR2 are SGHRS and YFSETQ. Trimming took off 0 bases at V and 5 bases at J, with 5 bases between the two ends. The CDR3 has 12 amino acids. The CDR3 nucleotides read TGCGCCAGCAGCTTGGATAATTATGGCTACACCTTC. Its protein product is CASSLDNYGYTF.

The DNA of the CDR3 is TGTGCCAGCAGTTTAGGAGGGAGCTATGGCTACACCTTC. Translating it yields CASSLGGSYGYTF. The chain employs TRBV27 and TRBJ1-2; D not certain. V lost 2 bases to trimming and J lost 4 bases, with 8 bases between them. The CDR3 is 13 residues long. The germline gives CDR1 MNHEY, CDR2 SMNVEV (reference sequence).

CDR3 nucleotide sequence: TGTGCCAGCAGCTTAGTAGCCGTTTGGGTTACCAATCAGCCCCAGCATTTT. It is translated as CASSLVAVWVTNQPQHF. The V and J genes are TRBV7-8 and TRBJ1-5; D gene uncertain. V lost 1 base, J lost 3 bases, and 16 bases lay in between. The CDR3 spans 17 residues. CDR1 is SGHVS and CDR2 is FQNEAQ in the germline V gene. Together with reference TRBV7-8 and TRBJ1-5, the CDR3 gives the full variable domain: GAGVSQSPRYKVAKRGQDVALRCDPISGHVSLFWYQQALGQGPEFLTYFQNEAQLDKSGLPSDRFFAERPEGSVSTLKIQRTQQEDSAVYLCASSLVAVWVTNQPQHFGDGTRLSIL.

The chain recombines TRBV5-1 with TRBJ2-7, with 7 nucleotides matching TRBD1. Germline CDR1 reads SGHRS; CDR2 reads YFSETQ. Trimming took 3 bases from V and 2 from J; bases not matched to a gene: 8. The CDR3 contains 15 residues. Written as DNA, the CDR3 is TGCGCCAGCAGCTGGGCAGGGGGAGTAACCTACGAGCAGTACTTC. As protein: CASSWAGGVTYEQYF.

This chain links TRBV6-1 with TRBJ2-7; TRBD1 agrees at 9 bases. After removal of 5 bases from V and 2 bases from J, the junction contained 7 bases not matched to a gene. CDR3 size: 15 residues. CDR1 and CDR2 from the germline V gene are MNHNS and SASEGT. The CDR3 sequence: CASSSGTGKPYEQYF. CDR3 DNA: TGTGCCAGCAGTTCCGGGACAGGGAAGCCCTACGAGCAGTACTTC.

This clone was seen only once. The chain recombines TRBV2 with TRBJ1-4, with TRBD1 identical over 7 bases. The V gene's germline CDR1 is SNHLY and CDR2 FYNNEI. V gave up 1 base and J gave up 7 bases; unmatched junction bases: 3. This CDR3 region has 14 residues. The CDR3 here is CASSEGQGGEKLFF. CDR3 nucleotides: TGTGCCAGCAGTGAAGGGCAGGGGGGTGAAAAACTGTTTTTT.

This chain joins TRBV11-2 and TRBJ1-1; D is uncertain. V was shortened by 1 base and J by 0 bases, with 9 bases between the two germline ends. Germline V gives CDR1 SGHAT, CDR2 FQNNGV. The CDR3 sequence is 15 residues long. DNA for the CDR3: TGTGCCAGCAGCTTAGGAGAGAGTCTGAACACTGAAGCTTTCTTT. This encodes CASSLGESLNTEAFF.

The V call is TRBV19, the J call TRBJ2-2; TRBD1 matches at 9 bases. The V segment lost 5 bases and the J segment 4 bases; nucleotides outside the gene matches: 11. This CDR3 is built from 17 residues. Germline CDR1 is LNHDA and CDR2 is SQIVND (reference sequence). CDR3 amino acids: CASSPDRGFVGTGELFF. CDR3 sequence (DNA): TGTGCCAGTAGTCCGGACAGGGGCTTCGTGGGCACCGGGGAGCTGTTTTTT. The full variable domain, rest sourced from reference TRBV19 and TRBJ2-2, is DGGITQSPKYLFRKEGQNVTLSCEQNLNHDAMYWYRQDPGQGLRLIYYSQIVNDFQKGDIAEGYSVSREKKESFPLTVTSAQKNPTAFYLCASSPDRGFVGTGELFFGEGSRLTVL.

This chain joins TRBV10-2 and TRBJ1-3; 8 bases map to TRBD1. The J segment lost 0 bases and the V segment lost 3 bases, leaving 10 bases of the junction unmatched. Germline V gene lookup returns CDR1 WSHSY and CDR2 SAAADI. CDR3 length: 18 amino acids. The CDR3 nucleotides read TGCGCCAGCAGTGATCCCGACAGGGGCGACCCCTCTGGAAACACCATATATTTT. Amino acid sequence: CASSDPDRGDPSGNTIYF.

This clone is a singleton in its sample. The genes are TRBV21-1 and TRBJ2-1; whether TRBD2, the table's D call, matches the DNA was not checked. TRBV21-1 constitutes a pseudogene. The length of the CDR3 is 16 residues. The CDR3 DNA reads TGTGCCAGCAGCAAAGCAGCTAGCGGGAGGAACCATGAGCAGTTCTTC. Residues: CASSKAASGRNHEQFF.

The CDR3 DNA reads TGTGCCAGCAGCGGACGGGACAGGGGGCGCGACACCGGGGAGCTGTTTTTT. Amino acid sequence: CASSGRDRGRDTGELFF. The rearrangement links TRBV7-9 to TRBJ2-2; 12 nucleotides match TRBD1. V lost 5 bases and J lost 3; bases outside the gene matches: 7. The CDR3 totals 17 residues. CDR1 and CDR2 (germline): SEHNR, FQNEAQ (reference sequence).